This T cell receptor (beta chain) originates from a study of cytomegalovirus exposure and HLA in healthy donors. PCR employed 60 Vbeta and 13 Jbeta primers. Profiling relied on immunoSEQ multiplex PCR, and the TCRdb table lists in-frame clones only, not all of them. This table has 100,000 or so clones, roughly 80% appearing once. Trimming took 6 bases from V and 0 from J, leaving 8 bases between them. CDR3 length: 13 amino acids. Germline V lookup: CDR1 SGHNT, CDR2 YENEEA. Material: PBMCs. V gene TRBV11-3 combines with J gene TRBJ2-5; D is unresolved. The receptor comes from a man younger than 40 in good health and CMV-seropositive. For the CDR3, the DNA is TGTGCCAGCAGGAAGGAGTACCAAGAGACCCAGTACTTC. It is translated as CASRKEYQETQYF.